This TCR beta chain was retrieved from a study of cytomegalovirus exposure and HLA in healthy donors. Study as a whole: Among roughly 180 million T cells, an earlier analysis found 117 million unique TCR beta sequences. Points from the study as a whole: Investigators reported fewer than 200 TCR beta chains as tied to cytomegalovirus. Usually a TCR sequence was rare, but some public TCRs were found in many donors.

CDR3 length equals 12 residues. Deletions cut 4 bases from V and 6 bases from J, with 12 bases between. The germline gives CDR1 GTSNPN, CDR2 SVGIG (reference sequence). Both 60 Vbeta primers and 13 Jbeta primers went into the PCR. The protocol was immunoSEQ multiplex PCR, while the TCRdb copy is restricted to in-frame clones and leaves out a portion. The table includes about 130,000 clones, about 82% detected once. Remarks on this clone: The antigen is undetermined.

The gene calls are TRBV30 and TRBJ1-2, with D possibly TRBD1 on 6 matching bases. The sequencing sample was made of PBMCs. This clonotype was obtained from a boy aged 5-17 years in good health and CMV-seronegative. CDR3 sequence reads: CAWNRASDGYTF. CDR3 DNA sequence: TGTGCCTGGAACAGGGCTTCGGATGGCTACACCTTC.